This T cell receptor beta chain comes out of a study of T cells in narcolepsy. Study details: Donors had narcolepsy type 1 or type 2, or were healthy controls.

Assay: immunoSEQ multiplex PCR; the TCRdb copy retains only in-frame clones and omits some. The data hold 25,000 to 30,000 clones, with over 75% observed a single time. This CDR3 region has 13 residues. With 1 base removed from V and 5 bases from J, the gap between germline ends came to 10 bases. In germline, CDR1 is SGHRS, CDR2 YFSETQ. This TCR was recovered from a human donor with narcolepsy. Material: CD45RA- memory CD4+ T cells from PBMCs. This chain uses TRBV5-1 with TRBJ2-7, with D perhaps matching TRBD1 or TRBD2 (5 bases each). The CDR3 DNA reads TGCGCCAGCAGCTTGTTGGGACCTCACGAGCAGTACTTC. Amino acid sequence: CASSLLGPHEQYF. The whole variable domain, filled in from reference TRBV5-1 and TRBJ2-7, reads KAGVTQTPRYLIKTRGQQVTLSCSPISGHRSVSWYQQTPGQGLQFLFEYFSETQRNKGNFPGRFSGRQFSNSRSEMNVSTLELGDSALYLCASSLLGPHEQYFGPGTRLTVT.